The T cell receptor (beta chain) described here comes from a study of T cell responses to AZD1222 COVID-19 vaccine. In regard to this clone: Its matching antigen is unknown.

General observations from the study: Seropositivity was recorded at baseline in only a handful of AZD1222 recipients. The donor group comprised mostly white British people and more females; the analysis possibly underestimated clonal diversity. Spike-specific TCR breadth and depth grew following two AZD1222 doses.

The data were produced by immunoSEQ multiplex PCR, yet TCRdb's version contains in-frame clones alone and is incomplete. This sample has 100,000 to 120,000 clones, with approximately 89% found just once. J lost 1 base, V lost 1 base, and 8 bases had no gene match. From germline, CDR1 is LGHDT and CDR2 YNNKEL (reference sequence). This CDR3 region has 18 residues. This sample comprised peripheral blood, obtained on day 0 of MenACWY control vaccination. The chain combines TRBV3-1 (or the pseudogene TRBV3-2) with TRBJ2-5; 11 bases agree with TRBD2. This TCR came from an adult in good health. The CDR3 sequence is CASSQGLAGGLFQETQYF. CDR3 DNA sequence: TGTGCCAGCAGCCAAGGCCTAGCGGGGGGCCTTTTCCAAGAGACCCAGTACTTC.